A single sample is the source of the 15 T cell receptor beta chains below, sequenced in a study of blood T cell repertoires in COVID-19. Profiling relied on immunoSEQ multiplex PCR, and the TCRdb table lists in-frame clones only, not all of them. The sample holds roughly 250,000 clones, about 88% seen once. Input material: peripheral blood. The receptors were gathered from a woman aged 40 to 50 who had recovered from COVID-19.

V gene TRBV18 combines with J gene TRBJ2-1; a possible D gene is TRBD2 (7 bases). The CDR3 runs 16 residues. Germline V gives CDR1 KGHSH, CDR2 LQKENI. Trimming took off 6 bases at V and 7 bases at J, with 22 bases between the two ends. The CDR3 DNA is TGTGCCAGCTCCCCTACTCGGGGGGAGGGGGTGAATGAGCAGTTCTTC. This gives the protein CASSPTRGEGVNEQFF.

For this clone: The junction does not match germline at one end; this may be a read error. The chain carries TRBV5-1 and TRBJ2-7, with 7 bases fitting TRBD2. This CDR3 region has 13 residues. Germline CDR1 SGHRS, CDR2 YFSETQ. CDR3 DNA sequence: TGTGCCAGCAGCTTGGTGGGAGGGGCCGAGCAGTACTTC. It yields the protein CASSLVGGAEQYF.

This clone has just a few counts. V usage is TRBV15 and J usage is TRBJ1-6; D ambiguous. Trimming removed 3 bases from V and 14 bases from J, with 26 bases in between. This CDR3 is 17 amino acids long. CDR1 and CDR2 (germline): LNHNV, YYDKDF (reference sequence). The CDR3 nucleotides are TGTGCCACCAGCAGCGAAAACCGGGCCAGTGGCGGGTTAGCCCTCCACTTT. Protein product: CATSSENRASGGLALHF.

This clone was seen a few times. This chain connects TRBV6-5 to TRBJ1-2, with 10 bases that match TRBD1. CDR1 is MNHEY and CDR2 is SVGAGI in the germline V gene. The junction had 11 bases not matched to a gene; V was cut back by 10 bases and J by 6 bases. The CDR3 extends over 14 amino acids. The CDR3 region has the DNA TGTGCCACCACCGACAGGGGGCGAATCCATGGCTACACCTTC. Protein sequence: CATTDRGRIHGYTF.

This chain uses TRBV5-6 with TRBJ2-5; 8 nucleotides match TRBD1. The germline CDR1 and CDR2 sequences are SGHDT and YYEEEE. The CDR3 runs to 15 residues. V gave up 1 base and J gave up 4 bases; unmatched junction bases: 6. Here the CDR3 reads CASSLTGGYAETQYF. CDR3 sequence (DNA): TGTGCCAGCAGCTTGACAGGGGGGTACGCAGAGACCCAGTACTTC.

The CDR3 DNA reads as TGTGCCACCAGCAGAGGTCGAGAGGGAACCTACGAGCAGTACTTC. This sequence encodes CATSRGREGTYEQYF. The V gene is TRBV15, the J gene TRBJ2-7; a weak D match, TRBD2 (5 bases). Germline values: CDR1 LNHNV, CDR2 YYDKDF (reference sequence). The CDR3 is made up of 15 amino acids. Trimming left V 1 base short and J 2 bases short, with 12 bases between.

V is TRBV19 and J is TRBJ1-2; tentatively, D is TRBD1 (6 bases). CDR1 and CDR2 from the germline V gene are LNHDA and SQIVND (reference sequence). The germline V and J ends were trimmed by 1 base and 5 bases, with 17 bases remaining between them. The CDR3 has 16 amino acids. The CDR3 reads CASSIVGGPVGYGYTF. In DNA form, the CDR3 reads TGTGCCAGTAGTATAGTCGGGGGGCCCGTTGGGTATGGCTACACCTTC.

V usage is TRBV18 and J usage is TRBJ2-7; 16 bases are a match to TRBD2. V lost 4 bases and J lost 2; bases outside the gene matches: 5. From germline, CDR1 is KGHSH and CDR2 LQKENI. The CDR3 has 17 amino acids. CDR3 coding DNA: TGTGCCAGCTCACTAGGGACTAGCGGGAGGGCCCCCTACGAGCAGTACTTC. Translated, it gives CASSLGTSGRAPYEQYF. Combining the CDR3 with reference TRBV18 and TRBJ2-7 gives the whole variable domain NAGVMQNPRHLVRRRGQEARLRCSPMKGHSHVYWYRQLPEEGLKFMVYLQKENIIDESGMPKERFSAEFPKEGPSILRIQQVVRGDSAAYFCASSLGTSGRAPYEQYFGPGTRLTVT.

This rearrangement joins TRBV4-2 to TRBJ1-2, with D unresolved. Trimming cost V 1 base and J 2 bases, with 5 bases left between them. Germline CDR1 reads LGHNA; CDR2 reads YNFKEQ. CDR3 length: 13 residues. CDR3 bases: TGTGCCAGCAGCCAAGGGCAGAACTATGGCTACACCTTC. As protein: CASSQGQNYGYTF.

In this sample, this clone turned up once. The chain recombines TRBV28 with TRBJ1-1; D is ambiguous. V was clipped by 11 bases and J by 4 bases, with 26 bases between them. The CDR3 is 16 residues long. Per germline, CDR1 MDHEN and CDR2 SYDVKM. CDR3: CAGSPSSRVVATEAFF. The CDR3 DNA is TGTGCCGGAAGCCCCTCTAGTCGGGTTGTGGCCACTGAAGCTTTCTTT. Filled out from reference TRBV28 and TRBJ1-1, the complete variable domain reads DVKVTQSSRYLVKRTGEKVFLECVQDMDHENMFWYRQDPGLGLRLIYFSYDVKMKEKGDIPEGYSVSREKKERFSLILESASTNQTSMYLCAGSPSSRVVATEAFFGQGTRLTVV.

The V and J genes are TRBV7-2 and TRBJ2-5; TRBD1 might be the D (6 bases). V dropped 3 bases and J dropped 2 bases, with 10 bases sitting between them. The CDR3 sequence is 14 residues long. CDR1 is SGHTA, CDR2 FQGNSA, per germline. The CDR3 reads CASSLGQFQETQYF. The CDR3 DNA is TGTGCCAGCAGCTTGGGACAATTTCAAGAGACCCAGTACTTC.

This CDR3 is CASSEGRVDGYTF. DNA for the CDR3: TGTGCCAGCAGTGAGGGGCGAGTGGATGGCTACACCTTC. The chain uses TRBV2 and TRBJ1-2; tentatively, D is TRBD1 (5 bases). V dropped 3 bases and J dropped 6 bases, with 11 bases sitting between them. Germline V gene lookup returns CDR1 SNHLY and CDR2 FYNNEI. The CDR3 is 13 amino acids.

The chain is built from TRBV10-2 and TRBJ1-2; TRBD1 matches at 9 bases. Germline lookup yields CDR1 WSHSY and CDR2 SAAADI. This CDR3 is 14 amino acids long. Losses at the gene ends were 7 bases for V and 3 bases for J; bases not matched to a gene: 6. As DNA, the CDR3 is TGCGCCAGCAAATGGGGACAGGGCTACTATGGCTACACCTTC. Amino acids: CASKWGQGYYGYTF.

The gene calls are TRBV7-3 and TRBJ1-1; D is uncertain. The CDR3 runs 14 residues. Germline values: CDR1 SGHTA, CDR2 FQGTGA. V was cut by 3 bases and J by 0 bases, with 8 bases left in between. The DNA for the CDR3 is TGTGCCAGCAGCTTTAACAGCATGAACACTGAAGCTTTCTTT. This codes for CASSFNSMNTEAFF.

The chain combines TRBV5-8 with TRBJ2-2, with TRBD1 identical over 8 bases. Germline values: CDR1 SGHTS, CDR2 YDEGEE. The CDR3 has 12 residues. CDR3 sequence: CADRVVTGELFF. DNA of the CDR3: TGTGCGGACAGGGTGGTCACCGGGGAGCTGTTTTTT.